The text below deals with one TCR beta chain. The antigen it recognizes is unknown. Base qualities were left out, and no much larger clone turns up one base away. The CDR3 holds 18 amino acids from the cysteine to the phenylalanine. Left in the record is the CDR3 DNA by itself, 54 bases read in frame from the first base. Relative to germline, V is 1 base shorter and J is 6 bases shorter, with 23 bases between their ends. CDR1 and CDR2, per the germline V gene, are LGHNA and YSLEER. Genomic DNA was extracted from sorted cells for sequencing of the TCRbeta CDR3 region. The immunoSEQ Assay was used to sequence the TCRbeta CDR3 regions. This immuneACCESS table, as held by TCRdb, lists in-frame sequences with V and J called but not all clones. Of the missing ones, under half trace to an unresolved V gene in checked studies; the others have no known cause. This sample holds more than 80,000 clones; 85% to 95% were observed only once. 0.25% to 0.3% of the sample is held by the ten biggest clonotypes.

The sample is drawn from a study of OX40 agonist ivuxolimab in advanced cancers. Some background on the complete study: The costimulatory receptor OX40 (CD134) was targeted by ivuxolimab, a fully human IgG2 agonistic monoclonal antibody. In the dose-escalation cohort, more than 75% of patients were male, and the mean age was approximately 64 years, with a range of 23 to 79. Peripheral TCRbeta sequencing was intended to test whether TCR sequence diversity was altered and clonal T-cell expansion was caused by ivuxolimab. Among the roughly 50 dose-escalation patients, around 19 had hepatocellular carcinoma, about 15 melanoma, 9 renal cell carcinoma and 9 head and neck cancer. Patients were allowed to have had prior anti-PD-1, anti-PD-L1 or anti-CTLA-4 therapy, and 40% to 45% of the dose-escalation patients had previously received checkpoint inhibitors. Intravenous ivuxolimab was administered to patients every 2 weeks at six dose levels: 0.01, 0.1, 0.3, 1.5, 3 and 10 mg/kg. Partial responses occurred in three dose-escalation patients: two with cutaneous melanoma and one with hepatocellular carcinoma. The paper describes the monotherapy dose-escalation part (N of about 57 patients) of the phase I trial of ivuxolimab. What the authors observed across the whole study: In partial responders in the 0.1-3.0 mg/kg groups, normalized peripheral clonal expansion was found to be among the lowest, especially among CD8+ T cells. After ivuxolimab, CD8+ T cells had more expanded clones than CD4+ T cells on average. The antigen specificity of the clonally expanded peripheral T cells was not determined. At doses of 0.1 to 3.0 mg/kg, clonal expansion of both CD4+ and CD8+ blood T cells was observed from baseline to week 6. Low levels of normalized T-cell clonal expansion were also seen in some patients who did not respond.

The trial excluded patients who had a history of autoimmune disease or who were on systemic immunosuppression. Peripheral blood for TCR sequencing was drawn from every dose cohort at baseline, at cycle 4 day 1 and at cycle 7 day 1. Samples came from an open-label, multicenter, first-in-human phase I dose-escalation trial of ivuxolimab. The trial enrolled adults with locally advanced or metastatic head and neck squamous cell, hepatocellular, melanoma or renal cell carcinoma. Before TCR sequencing, CD4+ T cells and CD8+ T cells from peripheral blood were sorted into separate populations. The specimen was CD4+ or CD8+ T cells sorted from blood, collected in a trial of the OX40 agonist ivuxolimab. The chain couples TRBV4-3 to TRBJ2-3, and TRBD2 may be the D gene, going by 6 matching bases. The receptor comes from an adult with an advanced solid tumor such as melanoma, head and neck, liver or kidney cancer. The DNA reads TGCGCCAGCAGCCAAGCACCGACTAGATTCAGAGGTGGTGATACGCAGTATTTT. This is translated as CASSQAPTRFRGGDTQYF.